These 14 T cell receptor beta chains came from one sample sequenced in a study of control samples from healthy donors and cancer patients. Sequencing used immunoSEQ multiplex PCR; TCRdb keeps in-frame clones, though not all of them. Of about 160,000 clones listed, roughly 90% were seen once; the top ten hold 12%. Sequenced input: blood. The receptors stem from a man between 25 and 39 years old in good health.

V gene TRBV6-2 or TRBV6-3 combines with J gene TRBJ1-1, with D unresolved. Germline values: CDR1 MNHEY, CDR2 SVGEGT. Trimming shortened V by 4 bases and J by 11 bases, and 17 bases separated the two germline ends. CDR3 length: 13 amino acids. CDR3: CASSSSGPMAAFF. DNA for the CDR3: TGTGCCAGCAGTTCCTCAGGTCCCATGGCTGCTTTCTTT.

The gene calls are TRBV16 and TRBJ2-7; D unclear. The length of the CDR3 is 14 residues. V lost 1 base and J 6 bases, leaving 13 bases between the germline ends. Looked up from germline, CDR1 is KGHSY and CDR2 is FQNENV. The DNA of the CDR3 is TGTGCCAGCAGCCAATATGCAGGCCCCACCGAGCAGTACTTC. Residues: CASSQYAGPTEQYF.

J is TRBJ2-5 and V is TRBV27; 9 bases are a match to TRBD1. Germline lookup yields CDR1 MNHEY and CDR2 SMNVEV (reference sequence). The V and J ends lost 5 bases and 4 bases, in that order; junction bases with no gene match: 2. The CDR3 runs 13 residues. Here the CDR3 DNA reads TGTGCCAGCAGTGGGACAGGGTCAGAGACCCAGTACTTC. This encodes CASSGTGSETQYF.

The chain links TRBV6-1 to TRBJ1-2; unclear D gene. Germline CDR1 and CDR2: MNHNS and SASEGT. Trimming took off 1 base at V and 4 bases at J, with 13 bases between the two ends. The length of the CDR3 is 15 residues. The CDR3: CASSEDAGSFYGYTF. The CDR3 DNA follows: TGTGCCAGCAGTGAAGATGCAGGATCTTTCTATGGCTACACCTTC.

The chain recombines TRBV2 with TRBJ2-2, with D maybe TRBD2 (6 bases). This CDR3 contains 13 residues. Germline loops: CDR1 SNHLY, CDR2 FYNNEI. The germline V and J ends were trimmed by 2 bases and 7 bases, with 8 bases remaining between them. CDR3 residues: CASSEQGGGELFF. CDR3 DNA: TGTGCCAGCAGTGAACAGGGAGGCGGGGAGCTGTTTTTT. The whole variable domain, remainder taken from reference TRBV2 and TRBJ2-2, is EPEVTQTPSHQVTQMGQEVILRCVPISNHLYFYWYRQILGQKVEFLVSFYNNEISEKSEIFDDQFSVERPDGSNFTLKIRSTKLEDSAMYFCASSEQGGGELFFGEGSRLTVL.

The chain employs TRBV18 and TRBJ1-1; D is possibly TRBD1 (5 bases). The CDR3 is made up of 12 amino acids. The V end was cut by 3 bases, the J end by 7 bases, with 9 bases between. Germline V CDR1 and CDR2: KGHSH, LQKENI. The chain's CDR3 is CASSPQGREAFF. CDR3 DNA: TGTGCCAGCTCACCTCAGGGTCGTGAAGCTTTCTTT.

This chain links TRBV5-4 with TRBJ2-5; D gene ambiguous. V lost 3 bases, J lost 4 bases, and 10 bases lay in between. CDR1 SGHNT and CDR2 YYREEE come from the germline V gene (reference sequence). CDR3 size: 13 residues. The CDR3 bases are TGTGCCAGCAGCTCCGAGGTGGGAGAGACCCAGTACTTC. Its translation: CASSSEVGETQYF.

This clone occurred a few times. The CDR3 DNA sequence: TGTGCCAGTAGCACTTTATTCGGGACAGGAGAGGAGCAGTACTTC. It codes for CASSTLFGTGEEQYF. V usage is TRBV19 and J usage is TRBJ2-7; TRBD1 aligns across 8 bases. Looked up from germline, CDR1 is LNHDA and CDR2 is SQIVND (reference sequence). V lost 6 bases, J lost 7 bases, and 14 bases stayed unmatched. The CDR3 is 15 residues long. Based on the CDR3 plus reference TRBV19 and TRBJ2-7, the full variable domain is DGGITQSPKYLFRKEGQNVTLSCEQNLNHDAMYWYRQDPGQGLRLIYYSQIVNDFQKGDIAEGYSVSREKKESFPLTVTSAQKNPTAFYLCASSTLFGTGEEQYFGPGTRLTVT.

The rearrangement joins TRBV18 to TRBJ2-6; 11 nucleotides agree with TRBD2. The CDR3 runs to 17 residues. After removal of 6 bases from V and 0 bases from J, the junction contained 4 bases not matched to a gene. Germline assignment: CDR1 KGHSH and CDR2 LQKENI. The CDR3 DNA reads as TGTGCCAGCTCCCTGACTAGCGGGGTCTCTGGGGCCAACGTCCTGACTTTC. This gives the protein CASSLTSGVSGANVLTF.

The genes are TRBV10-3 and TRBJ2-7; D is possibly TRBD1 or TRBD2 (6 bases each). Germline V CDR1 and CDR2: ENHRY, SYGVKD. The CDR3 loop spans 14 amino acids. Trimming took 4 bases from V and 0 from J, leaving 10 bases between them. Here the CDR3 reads CAISGLGGSYEQYF. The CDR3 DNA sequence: TGTGCCATCAGTGGACTAGGGGGCTCCTACGAGCAGTACTTC.

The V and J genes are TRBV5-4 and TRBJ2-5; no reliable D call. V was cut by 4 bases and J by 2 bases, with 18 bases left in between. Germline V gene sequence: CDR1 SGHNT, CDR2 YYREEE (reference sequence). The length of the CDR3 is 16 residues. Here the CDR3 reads CASSPQTQMGQETQYF. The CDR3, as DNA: TGTGCCAGCAGCCCGCAGACTCAAATGGGGCAAGAGACCCAGTACTTC.

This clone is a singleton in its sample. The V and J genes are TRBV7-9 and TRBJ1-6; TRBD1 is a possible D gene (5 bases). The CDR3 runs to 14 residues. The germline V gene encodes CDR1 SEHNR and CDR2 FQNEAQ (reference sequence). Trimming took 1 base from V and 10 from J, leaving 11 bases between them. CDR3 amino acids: CASSLEGEGSPLHF. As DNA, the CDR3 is TGTGCCAGCAGCTTAGAAGGGGAGGGGTCACCCCTCCACTTT. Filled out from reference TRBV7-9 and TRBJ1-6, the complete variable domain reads DTGVSQNPRHKITKRGQNVTFRCDPISEHNRLYWYRQTLGQGPEFLTYFQNEAQLEKSRLLSDRFSAERPKGSFSTLEIQRTEQGDSAMYLCASSLEGEGSPLHFGNGTRLTVT.

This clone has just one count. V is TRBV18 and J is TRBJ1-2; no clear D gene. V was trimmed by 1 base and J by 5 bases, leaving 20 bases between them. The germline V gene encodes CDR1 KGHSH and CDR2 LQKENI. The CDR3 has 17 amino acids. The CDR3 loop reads CASSPLKIPEGLYGYTF. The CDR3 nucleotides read TGTGCCAGCTCACCACTCAAAATTCCTGAAGGGCTTTATGGCTACACCTTC.

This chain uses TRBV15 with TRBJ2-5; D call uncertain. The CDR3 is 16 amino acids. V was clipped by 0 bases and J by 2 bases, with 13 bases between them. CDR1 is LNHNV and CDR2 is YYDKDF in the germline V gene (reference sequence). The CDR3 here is CATSRDRSGLQETQYF. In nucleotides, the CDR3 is TGTGCCACCAGCAGAGATCGGTCCGGGCTACAAGAGACCCAGTACTTC.